This TCR beta chain comes out of a study of cytomegalovirus exposure and HLA in healthy donors. Points on this clone: The target antigen is unknown.

The CDR3 sequence is 14 residues long. Trimming at V came to 3 bases and at J to 6 bases, leaving 5 bases not matched to a gene. The germline CDR1 and CDR2 sequences are SGHRS and YFSETQ. PCR was performed using 60 Vbeta and 13 Jbeta primers. Sequenced by immunoSEQ multiplex PCR; TCRdb stores in-frame clones only, minus some. Found here are some 140,000 clones, approximately 77% of them singletons; the top ten hold 2% to 2.5%. Study conclusions and caveats: Fewer than 200 TCR beta chains were listed as cytomegalovirus-associated.

The sequencing input was PBMCs. J is TRBJ1-5 and V is TRBV5-1; 8 nucleotides match TRBD1. This TCR came from a man aged 25 to 40 in good health and CMV-seronegative. CDR3 loop: CASSYGQGGQPQHF. The CDR3 DNA sequence: TGCGCCAGCAGCTACGGACAGGGAGGTCAGCCCCAGCATTTT.